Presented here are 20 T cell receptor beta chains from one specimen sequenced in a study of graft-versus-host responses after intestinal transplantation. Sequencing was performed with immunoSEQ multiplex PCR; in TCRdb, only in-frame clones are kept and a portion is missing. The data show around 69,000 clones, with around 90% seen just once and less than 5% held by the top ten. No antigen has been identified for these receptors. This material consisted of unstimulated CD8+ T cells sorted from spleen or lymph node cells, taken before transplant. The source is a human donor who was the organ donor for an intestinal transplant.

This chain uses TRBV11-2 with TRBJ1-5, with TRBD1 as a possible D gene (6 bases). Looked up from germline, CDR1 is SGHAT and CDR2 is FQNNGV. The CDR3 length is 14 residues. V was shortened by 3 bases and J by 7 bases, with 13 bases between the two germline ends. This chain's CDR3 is CASSFPGVDQPQHF. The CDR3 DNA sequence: TGTGCCAGCAGCTTCCCAGGGGTCGACCAGCCCCAGCATTTT.

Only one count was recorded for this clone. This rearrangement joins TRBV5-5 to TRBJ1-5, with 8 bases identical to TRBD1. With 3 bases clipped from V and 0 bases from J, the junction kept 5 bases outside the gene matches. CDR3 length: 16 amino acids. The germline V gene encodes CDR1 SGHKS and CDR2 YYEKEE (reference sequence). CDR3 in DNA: TGTGCCAGCAGCTCACCGGGACAGGATAGCAATCAGCCCCAGCATTTT. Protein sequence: CASSSPGQDSNQPQHF.

The CDR3: CASSMVPGQGRDTEAFF. The DNA of the CDR3 is TGTGCCAGCAGCATGGTCCCGGGACAGGGTAGGGACACTGAAGCTTTCTTT. The chain is built from TRBV9 and TRBJ1-1; TRBD1 matches at 9 bases. V was clipped by 4 bases and J by 3 bases; unmatched bases: 13. CDR1 and CDR2 (germline): SGDLS, YYNGEE. The CDR3 runs to 17 residues.

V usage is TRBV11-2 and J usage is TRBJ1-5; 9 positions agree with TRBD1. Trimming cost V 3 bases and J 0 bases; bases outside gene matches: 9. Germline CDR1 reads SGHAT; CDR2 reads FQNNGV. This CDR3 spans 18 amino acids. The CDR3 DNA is TGTGCCAGCAGCTTGGAACCCCGGGACAGGGTTAGCAATCAGCCCCAGCATTTT. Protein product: CASSLEPRDRVSNQPQHF.

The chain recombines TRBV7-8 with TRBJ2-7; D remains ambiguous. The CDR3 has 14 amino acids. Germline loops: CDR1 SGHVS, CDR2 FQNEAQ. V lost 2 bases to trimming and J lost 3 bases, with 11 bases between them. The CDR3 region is CASSLFGPDYEQYV. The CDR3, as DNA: TGTGCCAGCAGCTTATTCGGGCCGGACTACGAGCAGTACGTC.

The CDR3 nucleotides are TGTGCCACCGCCTCCGGGACTTCGAACGAGCAGTACGTC. This codes for CATASGTSNEQYV. The chain has TRBV5-6 and TRBJ2-7, with a tentative D call TRBD2 (6 bases). The V gene's germline CDR1 is SGHDT and CDR2 YYEEEE. CDR3 length equals 13 residues. With 9 bases removed from V and 5 bases from J, the gap between germline ends came to 18 bases.

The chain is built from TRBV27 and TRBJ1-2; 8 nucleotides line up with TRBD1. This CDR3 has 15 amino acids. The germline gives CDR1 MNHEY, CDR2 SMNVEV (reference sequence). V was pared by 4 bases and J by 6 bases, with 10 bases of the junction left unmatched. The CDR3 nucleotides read TGTGCCAGCAGTTCGGCAGGGGGCTTCATCAATGGCTACACCTTC. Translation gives CASSSAGGFINGYTF.

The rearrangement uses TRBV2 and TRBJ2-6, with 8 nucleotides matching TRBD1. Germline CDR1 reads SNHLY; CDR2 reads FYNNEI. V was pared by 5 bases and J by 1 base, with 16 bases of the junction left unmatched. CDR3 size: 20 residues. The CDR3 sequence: CASSFWTGLNATSGANVLTF. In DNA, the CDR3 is TGTGCCAGCAGTTTTTGGACAGGGCTTAATGCTACGTCTGGGGCCAACGTCCTGACTTTC. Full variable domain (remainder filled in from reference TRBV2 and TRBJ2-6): EPEVTQTPSHQVTQMGQEVILRCVPISNHLYFYWYRQILGQKVEFLVSFYNNEISEKSEIFDDQFSVERPDGSNFTLKIRSTKLEDSAMYFCASSFWTGLNATSGANVLTFGAGSRLTVL.

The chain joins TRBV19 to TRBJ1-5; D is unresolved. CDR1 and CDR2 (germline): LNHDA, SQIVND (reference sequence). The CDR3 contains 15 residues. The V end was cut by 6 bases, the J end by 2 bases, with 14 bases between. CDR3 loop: CASSPLVGGNQPQHF. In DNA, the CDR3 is TGTGCCAGTAGCCCATTGGTGGGAGGCAATCAGCCCCAGCATTTT.

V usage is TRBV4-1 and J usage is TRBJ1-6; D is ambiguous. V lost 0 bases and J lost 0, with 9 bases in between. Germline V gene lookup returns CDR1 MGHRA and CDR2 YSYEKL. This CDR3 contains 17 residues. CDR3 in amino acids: CASSQEPGSSYNSPLHF. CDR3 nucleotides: TGCGCCAGCAGCCAAGAGCCAGGTAGCTCCTATAATTCACCCCTCCACTTT.

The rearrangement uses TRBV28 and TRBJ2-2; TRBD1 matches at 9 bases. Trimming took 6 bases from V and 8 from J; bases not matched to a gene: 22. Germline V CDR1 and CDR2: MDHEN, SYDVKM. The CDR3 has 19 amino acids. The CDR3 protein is CASSEDYISGTGFRGELFF. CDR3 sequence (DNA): TGTGCCAGCAGCGAAGACTATATATCCGGGACAGGGTTTCGGGGGGAGCTGTTTTTT.

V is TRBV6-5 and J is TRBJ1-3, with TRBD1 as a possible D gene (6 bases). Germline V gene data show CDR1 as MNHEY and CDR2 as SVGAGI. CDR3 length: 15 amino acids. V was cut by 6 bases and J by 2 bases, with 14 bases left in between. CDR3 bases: TGTGCCAGCAGCCCACAGGGCTCGACTGGAAACACCATATATTTT. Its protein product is CASSPQGSTGNTIYF.

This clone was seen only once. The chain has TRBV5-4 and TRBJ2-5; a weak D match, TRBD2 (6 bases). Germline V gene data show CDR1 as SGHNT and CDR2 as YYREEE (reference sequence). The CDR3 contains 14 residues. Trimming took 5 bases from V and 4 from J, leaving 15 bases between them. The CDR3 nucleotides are TGTGCCAGCAGATTCCTCGGGAGCGGAGAGACCCAGTACTTC. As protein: CASRFLGSGETQYF.

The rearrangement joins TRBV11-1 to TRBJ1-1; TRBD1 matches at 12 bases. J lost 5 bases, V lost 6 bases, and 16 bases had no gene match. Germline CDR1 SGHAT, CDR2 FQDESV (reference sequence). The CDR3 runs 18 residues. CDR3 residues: CASRTLRDRGRGETEAFF. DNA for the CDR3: TGTGCCAGCAGGACACTCCGGGACAGGGGGCGAGGTGAGACTGAAGCTTTCTTT.

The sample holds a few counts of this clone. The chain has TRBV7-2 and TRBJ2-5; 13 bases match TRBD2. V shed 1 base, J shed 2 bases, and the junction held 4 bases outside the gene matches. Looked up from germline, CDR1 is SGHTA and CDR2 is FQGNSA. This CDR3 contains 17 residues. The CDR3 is CASSLGLAGGTQETQYF. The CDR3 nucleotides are TGTGCCAGCAGCTTAGGACTAGCGGGGGGTACTCAAGAGACCCAGTACTTC.

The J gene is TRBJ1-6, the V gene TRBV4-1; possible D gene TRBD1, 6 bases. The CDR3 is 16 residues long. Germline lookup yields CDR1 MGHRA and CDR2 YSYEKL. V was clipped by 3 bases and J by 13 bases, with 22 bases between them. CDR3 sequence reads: CASSHATGQTMAPLHF. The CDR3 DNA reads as TGCGCCAGCAGCCATGCTACCGGACAGACAATGGCTCCCCTCCACTTT.

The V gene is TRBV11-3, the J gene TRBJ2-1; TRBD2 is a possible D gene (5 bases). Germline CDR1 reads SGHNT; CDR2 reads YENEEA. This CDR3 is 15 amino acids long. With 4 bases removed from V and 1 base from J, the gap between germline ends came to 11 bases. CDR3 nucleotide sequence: TGTGCCAGCAGCTCCGGGGTTATGTCCTACAATGAGCAGTTCTTC. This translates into CASSSGVMSYNEQFF. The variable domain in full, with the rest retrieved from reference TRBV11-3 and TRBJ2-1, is EAGVVQSPRYKIIEKKQPVAFWCNPISGHNTLYWYLQNLGQGPELLIRYENEEAVDDSQLPKDRFSAERLKGVDSTLKIQPAELGDSAVYLCASSSGVMSYNEQFFGPGTRLTVL.

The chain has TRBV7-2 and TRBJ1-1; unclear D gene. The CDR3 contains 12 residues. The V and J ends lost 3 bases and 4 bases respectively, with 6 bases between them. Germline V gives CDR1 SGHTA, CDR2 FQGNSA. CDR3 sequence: CASSFSGTEAFF. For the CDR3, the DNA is TGTGCCAGCAGCTTTTCGGGCACTGAAGCTTTCTTT.

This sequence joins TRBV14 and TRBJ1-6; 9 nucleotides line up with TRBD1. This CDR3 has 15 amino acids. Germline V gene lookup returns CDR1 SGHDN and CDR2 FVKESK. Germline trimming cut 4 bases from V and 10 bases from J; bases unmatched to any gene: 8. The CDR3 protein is CASSPRDREKSPLHF. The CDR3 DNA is TGTGCCAGCAGCCCCCGGGACAGGGAGAAGTCACCCCTCCACTTT.

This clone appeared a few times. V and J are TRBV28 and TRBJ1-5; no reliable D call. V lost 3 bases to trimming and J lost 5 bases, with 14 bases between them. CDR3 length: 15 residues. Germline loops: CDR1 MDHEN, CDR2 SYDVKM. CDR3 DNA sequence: TGTGCCAGCAGTTTGACTTTGGCGAGTGATCAGCCCCAGCATTTT. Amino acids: CASSLTLASDQPQHF.